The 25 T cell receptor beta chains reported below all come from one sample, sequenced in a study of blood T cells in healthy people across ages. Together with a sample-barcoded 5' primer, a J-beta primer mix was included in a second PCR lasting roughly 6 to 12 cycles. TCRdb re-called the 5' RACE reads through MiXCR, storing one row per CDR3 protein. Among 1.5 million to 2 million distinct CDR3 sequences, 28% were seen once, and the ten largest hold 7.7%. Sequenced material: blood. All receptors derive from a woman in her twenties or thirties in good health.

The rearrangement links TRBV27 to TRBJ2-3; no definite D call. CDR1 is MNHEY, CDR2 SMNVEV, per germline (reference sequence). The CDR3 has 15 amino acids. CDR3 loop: CAHSLQAVSTDTQYF. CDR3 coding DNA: TGTGCTCACAGCCTCCAGGCTGTGAGCACAGATACGCAGTATTTT.

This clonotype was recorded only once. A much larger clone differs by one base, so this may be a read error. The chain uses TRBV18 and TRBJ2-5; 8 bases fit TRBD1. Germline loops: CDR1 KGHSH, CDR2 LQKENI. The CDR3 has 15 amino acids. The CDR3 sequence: CTSSPSTGGQETQYF. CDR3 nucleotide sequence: TGTACCAGCTCACCGTCTACAGGGGGTCAAGAGACCCAGTACTTC.

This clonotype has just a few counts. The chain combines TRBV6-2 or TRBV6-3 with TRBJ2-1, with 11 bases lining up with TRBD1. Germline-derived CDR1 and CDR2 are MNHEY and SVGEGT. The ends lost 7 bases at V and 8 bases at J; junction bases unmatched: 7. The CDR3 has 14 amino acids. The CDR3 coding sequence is TGTGCCAGCAACGGACAGGGGGCGATCGATGAGCAGTTCTTC. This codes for CASNGQGAIDEQFF.

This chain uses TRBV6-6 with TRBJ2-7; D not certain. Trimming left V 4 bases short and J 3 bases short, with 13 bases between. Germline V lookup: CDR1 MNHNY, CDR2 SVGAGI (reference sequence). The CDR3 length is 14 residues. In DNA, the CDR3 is TGTGCCAGCAGTTCCGGTGGTTCCCTCTACGAGCAGTACTTC. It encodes CASSSGGSLYEQYF.

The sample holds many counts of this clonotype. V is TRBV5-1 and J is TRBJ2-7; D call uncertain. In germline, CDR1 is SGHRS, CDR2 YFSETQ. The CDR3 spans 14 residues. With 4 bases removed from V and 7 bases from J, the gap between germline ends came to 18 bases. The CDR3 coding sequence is TGCGCCAGCAGCCTCCGAATGACAAGCTATGAGCAGTACTTC. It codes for CASSLRMTSYEQYF.

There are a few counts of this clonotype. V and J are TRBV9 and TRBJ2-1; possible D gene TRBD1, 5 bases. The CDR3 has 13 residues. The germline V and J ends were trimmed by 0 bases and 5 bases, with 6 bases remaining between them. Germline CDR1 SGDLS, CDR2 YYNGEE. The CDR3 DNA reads TGTGCCAGCAGCGTAGAGGGGAACAATGAGCAGTTCTTC. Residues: CASSVEGNNEQFF.

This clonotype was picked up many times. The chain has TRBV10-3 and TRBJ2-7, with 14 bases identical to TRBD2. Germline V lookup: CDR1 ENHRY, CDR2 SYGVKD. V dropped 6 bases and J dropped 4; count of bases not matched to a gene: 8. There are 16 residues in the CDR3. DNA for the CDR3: TGTGCCATCAGCCCGACTAGCGGGAGGGCACAGTACGAGCAGTACTTC. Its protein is CAISPTSGRAQYEQYF.

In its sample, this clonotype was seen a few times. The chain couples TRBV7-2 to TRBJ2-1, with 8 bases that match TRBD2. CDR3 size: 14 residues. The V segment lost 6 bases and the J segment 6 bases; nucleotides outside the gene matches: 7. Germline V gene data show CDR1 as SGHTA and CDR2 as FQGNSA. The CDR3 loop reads CASRLAGTGNEQFF. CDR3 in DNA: TGTGCCAGCAGGCTAGCGGGCACGGGCAATGAGCAGTTCTTC.

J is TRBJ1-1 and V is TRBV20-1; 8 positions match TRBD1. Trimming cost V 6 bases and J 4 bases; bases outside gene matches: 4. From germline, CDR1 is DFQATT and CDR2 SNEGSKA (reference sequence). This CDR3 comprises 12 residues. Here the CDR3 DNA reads TGCAGTGCAAATGACAGGGGCACTGAAGCTTTCTTT. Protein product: CSANDRGTEAFF.

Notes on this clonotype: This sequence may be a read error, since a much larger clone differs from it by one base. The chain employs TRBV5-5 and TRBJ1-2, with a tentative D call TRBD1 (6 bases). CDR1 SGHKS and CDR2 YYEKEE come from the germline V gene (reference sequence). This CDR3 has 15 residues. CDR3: CASSLAGESNCGYTF. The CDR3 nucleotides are TGTGCCAGCAGCTTGGCAGGGGAGAGCAACTGTGGCTACACCTTC. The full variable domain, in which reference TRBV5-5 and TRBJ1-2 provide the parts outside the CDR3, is DAGVTQSPTHLIKTRGQQVTLRCSPISGHKSVSWYQQVLGQGPQFIFQYYEKEERGRGNFPDRFSARQFPNYSSELNVNALLLGDSALYLCASSLAGESNCGYTFGSGTRLTVV.

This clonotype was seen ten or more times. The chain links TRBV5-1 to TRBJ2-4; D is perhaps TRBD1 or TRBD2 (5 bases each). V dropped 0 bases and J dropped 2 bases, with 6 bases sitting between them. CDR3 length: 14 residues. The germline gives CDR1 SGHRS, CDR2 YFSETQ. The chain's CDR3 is CASSLEGPKNIQYF. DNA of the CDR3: TGCGCCAGCAGCTTGGAGGGACCCAAAAACATTCAGTACTTC.

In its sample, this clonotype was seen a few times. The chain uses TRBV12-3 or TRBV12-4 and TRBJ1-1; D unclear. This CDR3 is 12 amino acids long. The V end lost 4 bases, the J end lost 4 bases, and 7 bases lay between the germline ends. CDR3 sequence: CASSYVSTEAFF. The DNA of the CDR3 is TGTGCCAGCAGTTATGTGAGCACTGAAGCTTTCTTT.

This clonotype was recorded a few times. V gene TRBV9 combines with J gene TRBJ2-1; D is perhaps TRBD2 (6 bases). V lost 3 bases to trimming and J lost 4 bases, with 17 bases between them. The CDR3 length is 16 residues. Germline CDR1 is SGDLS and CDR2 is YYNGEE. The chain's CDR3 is CASSGRVEGLYNEQFF. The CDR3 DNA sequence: TGTGCCAGCAGCGGGCGGGTGGAGGGGTTGTACAATGAGCAGTTCTTC.

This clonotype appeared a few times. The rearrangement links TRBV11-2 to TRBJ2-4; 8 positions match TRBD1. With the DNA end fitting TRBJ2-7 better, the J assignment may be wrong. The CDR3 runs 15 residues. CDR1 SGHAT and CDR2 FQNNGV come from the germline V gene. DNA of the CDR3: TGTGCCAGCAGCCCAGGGACAGGCTCTGTGTACGAGCAGTACTTC. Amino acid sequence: CASSPGTGSVYEQYF.

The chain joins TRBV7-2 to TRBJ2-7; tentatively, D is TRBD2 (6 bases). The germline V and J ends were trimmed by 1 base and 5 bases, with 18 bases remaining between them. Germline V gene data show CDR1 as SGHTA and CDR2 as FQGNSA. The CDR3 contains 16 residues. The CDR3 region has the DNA TGTGCCAGCAGCTTAGGTGGGGGGTCTGGCGCCCACGAGCAGTACTTC. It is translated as CASSLGGGSGAHEQYF.

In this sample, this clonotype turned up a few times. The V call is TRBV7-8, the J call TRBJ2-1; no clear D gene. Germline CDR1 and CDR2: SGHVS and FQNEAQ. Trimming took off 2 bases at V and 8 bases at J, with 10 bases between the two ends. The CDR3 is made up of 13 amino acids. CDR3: CASSLTDIYEQFF. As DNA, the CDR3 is TGTGCCAGCAGCTTAACAGATATCTATGAGCAGTTCTTC.

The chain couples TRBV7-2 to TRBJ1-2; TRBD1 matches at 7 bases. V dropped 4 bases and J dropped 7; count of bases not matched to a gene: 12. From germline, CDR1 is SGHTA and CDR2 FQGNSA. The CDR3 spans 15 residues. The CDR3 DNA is TGTGCCAGCAGCTCTTATAAGAGACAGGGCGCTGGCTACACCTTC. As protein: CASSSYKRQGAGYTF. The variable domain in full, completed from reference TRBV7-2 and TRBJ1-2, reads GAGVSQSPSNKVTEKGKDVELRCDPISGHTALYWYRQSLGQGLEFLIYFQGNSAPDKSGLPSDRFSAERTGGSVSTLTIQRTQQEDSAVYLCASSSYKRQGAGYTFGSGTRLTVV.

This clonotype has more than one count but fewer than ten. The CDR3 sequence is CSARKGWETQYF. DNA for the CDR3: TGCAGTGCTAGGAAGGGTTGGGAGACCCAGTACTTC. The V gene is TRBV20-1, the J gene TRBJ2-5; D is unresolved. Looked up from germline, CDR1 is DFQATT and CDR2 is SNEGSKA (reference sequence). This CDR3 comprises 12 residues. The V gene lost 3 bases and the J gene lost 5 bases, with 10 bases spanning the gap.

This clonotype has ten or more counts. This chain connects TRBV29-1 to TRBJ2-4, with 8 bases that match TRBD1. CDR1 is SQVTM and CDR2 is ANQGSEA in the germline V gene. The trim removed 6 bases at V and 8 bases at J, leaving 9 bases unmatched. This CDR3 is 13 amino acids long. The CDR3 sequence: CSVYRGKGDIQYF. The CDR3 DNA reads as TGCAGCGTATACAGGGGGAAGGGAGACATTCAGTACTTC.

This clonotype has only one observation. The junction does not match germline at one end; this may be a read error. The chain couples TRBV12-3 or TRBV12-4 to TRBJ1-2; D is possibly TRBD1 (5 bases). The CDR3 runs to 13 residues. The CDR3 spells CASSSGGTGGYPF. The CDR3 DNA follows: TGTGCCAGCAGTTCCGGGGGGACGGGTGGCTACCCCTTC.

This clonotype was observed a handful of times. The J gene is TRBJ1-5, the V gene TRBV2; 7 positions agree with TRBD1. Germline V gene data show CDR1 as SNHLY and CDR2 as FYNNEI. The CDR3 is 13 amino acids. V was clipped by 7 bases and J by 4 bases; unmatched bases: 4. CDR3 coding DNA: TGTGCCAGCACCGGGACAGAAAATCAGCCCCAGCATTTT. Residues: CASTGTENQPQHF.

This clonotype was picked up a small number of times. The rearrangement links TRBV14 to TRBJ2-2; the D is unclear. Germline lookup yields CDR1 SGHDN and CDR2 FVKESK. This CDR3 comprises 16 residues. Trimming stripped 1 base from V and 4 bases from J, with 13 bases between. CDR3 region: CASSQGPQRVTGELFF. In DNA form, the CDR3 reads TGTGCCAGCAGCCAAGGGCCGCAACGAGTCACCGGGGAGCTGTTTTTT.

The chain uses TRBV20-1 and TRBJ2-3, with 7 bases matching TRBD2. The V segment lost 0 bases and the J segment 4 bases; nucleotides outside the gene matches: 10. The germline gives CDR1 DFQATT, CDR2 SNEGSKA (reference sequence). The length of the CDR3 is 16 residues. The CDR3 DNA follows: TGCAGTGCTAGAGATCGGAGGCCTAGCGGCGCAGATACGCAGTATTTT. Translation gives CSARDRRPSGADTQYF.

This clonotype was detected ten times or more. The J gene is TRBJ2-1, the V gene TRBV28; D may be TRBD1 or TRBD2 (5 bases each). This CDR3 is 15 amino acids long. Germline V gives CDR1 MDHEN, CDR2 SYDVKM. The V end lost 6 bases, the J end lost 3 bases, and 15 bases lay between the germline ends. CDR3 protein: CASRYPGRLYNEQFF. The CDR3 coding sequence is TGTGCCAGCAGATACCCGGGACGTCTCTACAATGAGCAGTTCTTC. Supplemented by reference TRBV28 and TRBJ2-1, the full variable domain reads DVKVTQSSRYLVKRTGEKVFLECVQDMDHENMFWYRQDPGLGLRLIYFSYDVKMKEKGDIPEGYSVSREKKERFSLILESASTNQTSMYLCASRYPGRLYNEQFFGPGTRLTVL.

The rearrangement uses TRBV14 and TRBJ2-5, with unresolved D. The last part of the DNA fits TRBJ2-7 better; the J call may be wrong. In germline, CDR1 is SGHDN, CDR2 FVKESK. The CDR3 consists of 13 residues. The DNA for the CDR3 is TGTGCCAGCAGCCCTGGACCACACTACGAGCAGTACTTC. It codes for CASSPGPHYEQYF.